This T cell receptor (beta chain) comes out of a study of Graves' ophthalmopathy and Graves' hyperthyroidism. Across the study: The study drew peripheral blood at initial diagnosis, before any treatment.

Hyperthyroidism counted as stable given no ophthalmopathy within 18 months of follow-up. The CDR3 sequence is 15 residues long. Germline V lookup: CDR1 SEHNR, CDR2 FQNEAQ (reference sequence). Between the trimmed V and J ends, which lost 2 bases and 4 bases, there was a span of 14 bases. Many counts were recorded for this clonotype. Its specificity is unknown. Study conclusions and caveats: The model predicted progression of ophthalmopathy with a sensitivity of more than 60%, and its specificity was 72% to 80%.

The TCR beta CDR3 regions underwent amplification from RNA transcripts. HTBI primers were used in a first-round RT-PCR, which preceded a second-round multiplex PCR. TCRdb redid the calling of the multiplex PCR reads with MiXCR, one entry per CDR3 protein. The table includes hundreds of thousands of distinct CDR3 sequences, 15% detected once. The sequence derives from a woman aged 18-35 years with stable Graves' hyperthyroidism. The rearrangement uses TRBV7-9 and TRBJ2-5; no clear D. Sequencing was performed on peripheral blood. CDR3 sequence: CASSLYQEWGETQYF. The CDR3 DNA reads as TGTGCCAGCAGCTTATATCAGGAGTGGGGAGAGACCCAGTACTTC. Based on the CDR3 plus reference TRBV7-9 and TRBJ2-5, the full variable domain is DTGVSQNPRHKITKRGQNVTFRCDPISEHNRLYWYRQTLGQGPEFLTYFQNEAQLEKSRLLSDRFSAERPKGSFSTLEIQRTEQGDSAMYLCASSLYQEWGETQYFGPGTRLLVL.